Below are 17 T cell receptor beta chains sequenced from a single sample in a study of shared clonotypes between healthy human individuals. Measured with immunoSEQ multiplex PCR; TCRdb has only the in-frame clones, and not every one. The data contain approximately 2.5 million clones, around nine tenths of them singletons. The specimen sequenced was naive CD4+ T cells sorted from blood. Subset denoted: CD45RA+ positively selected. The receptors here all came from a man between 18 and 29 years old in good health.

The chain joins TRBV27 to TRBJ1-5; TRBD1 is a possible D gene (6 bases). CDR1 MNHEY and CDR2 SMNVEV come from the germline V gene (reference sequence). V was cut by 6 bases and J by 3 bases, with 15 bases left in between. The CDR3 consists of 15 residues. The CDR3: CASSTIDRFNQPQHF. The CDR3 coding sequence is TGTGCCAGCAGCACAATCGACAGGTTCAATCAGCCCCAGCATTTT.

The table lists this clone with a count of one. The rearrangement links TRBV4-1 to TRBJ1-1; 7 bases map to TRBD1. The germline gives CDR1 MGHRA, CDR2 YSYEKL. The CDR3 consists of 14 residues. J was trimmed by 5 bases and V by 4 bases; bases with no gene match: 7. The CDR3 reads CASSRRDSRTEAFF. Here the CDR3 DNA reads TGCGCCAGCAGCCGTAGGGACAGCCGAACTGAAGCTTTCTTT.

This clone was seen more than once but under ten times. The rearrangement links TRBV2 to TRBJ1-5; D gene ambiguous. CDR1 is SNHLY, CDR2 FYNNEI, per germline. This CDR3 contains 14 residues. The germline V and J ends were trimmed by 4 bases and 2 bases, with 9 bases remaining between them. The CDR3 sequence is CASSVTLGNQPQHF. The CDR3 bases are TGTGCCAGCAGTGTGACCCTCGGCAATCAGCCCCAGCATTTT.

Of note for this clone: This sample includes further DNA sequences coding for the same CDR3. This chain connects TRBV18 to TRBJ2-3; 14 bases are a match to TRBD2. Looked up from germline, CDR1 is KGHSH and CDR2 is LQKENI. J was trimmed by 4 bases and V by 0 bases; bases with no gene match: 3. This CDR3 has 17 residues. In DNA form, the CDR3 reads TGTGCCAGCTCACCACCCAGACTAGCGGGAGGGGCAGATACGCAGTATTTT. Its protein is CASSPPRLAGGADTQYF. Together with reference TRBV18 and TRBJ2-3, the CDR3 gives the full variable domain: NAGVMQNPRHLVRRRGQEARLRCSPMKGHSHVYWYRQLPEEGLKFMVYLQKENIIDESGMPKERFSAEFPKEGPSILRIQQVVRGDSAAYFCASSPPRLAGGADTQYFGPGTRLTVL.

The genes are TRBV18 and TRBJ1-3; D is unclear. Trimming removed 5 bases from V and 0 bases from J, with 5 bases in between. The CDR3 contains 13 residues. In germline, CDR1 is KGHSH, CDR2 LQKENI. CDR3 nucleotides: TGTGCCAGCTCAAGTCACTCTGGAAACACCATATATTTT. Amino acids: CASSSHSGNTIYF.

V is TRBV21-1 and J is TRBJ2-7; TRBD2, the table's D call, lacks a check against the DNA. TRBV21-1 is listed as a pseudogene. This CDR3 is built from 16 residues. CDR3: CASRTTFPDWIIEQYF. The CDR3 region has the DNA TGTGCCAGCAGGACTACGTTTCCGGACTGGATTATTGAGCAGTACTTC.

This clone came up a few times. CDR3 sequence reads: CASSLPGVLNQPQHF. The DNA of the CDR3 is TGTGCCAGCTCGTTACCAGGAGTACTCAATCAGCCCCAGCATTTT. This chain links TRBV18 with TRBJ1-5; no definite D call. CDR1 is KGHSH and CDR2 is LQKENI in the germline V gene. The V gene lost 6 bases and the J gene lost 3 bases, with 15 bases spanning the gap. The CDR3 extends over 15 amino acids.

V is TRBV7-2 and J is TRBJ2-2, with D perhaps matching TRBD2 (5 bases). Germline V lookup: CDR1 SGHTA, CDR2 FQGNSA. V was clipped by 5 bases and J by 0 bases, with 10 bases between them. The length of the CDR3 is 15 residues. CDR3 in amino acids: CASSASGTNTGELFF. The CDR3, as DNA: TGTGCCAGCAGCGCATCCGGGACGAACACCGGGGAGCTGTTTTTT.

The genes are TRBV6-4 and TRBJ2-7; 9 bases map to TRBD1. J lost 7 bases, V lost 9 bases, and 4 bases had no gene match. The CDR3 runs to 11 residues. CDR1 MRHNA and CDR2 SNTAGT come from the germline V gene. CDR3 in DNA: TGTGCCAGAAGGGACAGGGTTGAGCAGTACTTC. Amino acid sequence: CARRDRVEQYF.

This chain joins TRBV5-6 and TRBJ1-6; maybe TRBD1 (5 bases). This CDR3 has 16 residues. CDR1 is SGHDT, CDR2 YYEEEE, per germline. Trimming removed 5 bases at V and 5 bases at J, with 17 bases between. The CDR3 bases are TGTGCCAGCAGGACAAGGGGTCCCGTCGATAATTCACCCCTCCACTTT. This translates into CASRTRGPVDNSPLHF.

J is TRBJ1-2 and V is TRBV29-1; maybe TRBD1 (5 bases). Germline V gene sequence: CDR1 SQVTM, CDR2 ANQGSEA. CDR3 length: 14 residues. The germline V and J ends were trimmed by 6 bases and 6 bases, with 20 bases remaining between them. The CDR3 is CSVGRDSRRDGYTF. The DNA for the CDR3 is TGCAGCGTAGGAAGGGACTCAAGAAGGGATGGCTACACCTTC.

This chain's CDR3 is CASSRFPSLNTEAFF. CDR3 coding DNA: TGTGCCAGCAGTAGGTTCCCATCCTTGAACACTGAAGCTTTCTTT. This chain connects TRBV2 to TRBJ1-1; unclear D gene. CDR3 length: 15 residues. Between the trimmed V and J ends, which lost 5 bases and 0 bases, there was a span of 13 bases. Germline CDR1 and CDR2: SNHLY and FYNNEI.

V gene TRBV25-1 combines with J gene TRBJ2-5; D gene uncertain. Germline V gene sequence: CDR1 MGHDK, CDR2 SYGVNS. Trimming took 1 base from V and 2 from J, leaving 8 bases between them. This CDR3 is 14 amino acids long. CDR3 sequence (DNA): TGTGCCAGCAGTGAATCACGGCCTCAAGAGACCCAGTACTTC. It translates to CASSESRPQETQYF.

As concerns this clone: The same CDR3 is also encoded by other DNA sequences in this sample. The CDR3, as DNA: TGTGCCAGCTCGCCGACAGTCCAAGAGACCCAGTACTTC. Its translation: CASSPTVQETQYF. The rearrangement joins TRBV18 to TRBJ2-5; a weak D match, TRBD1 (5 bases). V lost 6 bases, J lost 1 base, and 9 bases lay in between. Germline CDR1 and CDR2: KGHSH and LQKENI. The CDR3 has 13 residues.

The rearrangement links TRBV18 to TRBJ2-1; TRBD2 is a possible D gene (7 bases). Germline CDR1 is KGHSH and CDR2 is LQKENI. The CDR3 loop spans 16 amino acids. Trimming shortened V by 0 bases and J by 7 bases, and 16 bases separated the two germline ends. The CDR3 sequence: CASSPPRGGAGNEQFF. CDR3 sequence (DNA): TGTGCCAGCTCACCACCGCGTGGGGGGGCTGGAAATGAGCAGTTCTTC.

In regard to this clone: Other nucleotide sequences in the sample specify the same CDR3. This chain joins TRBV30 and TRBJ1-5; 8 nucleotides line up with TRBD1. From germline, CDR1 is GTSNPN and CDR2 SVGIG (reference sequence). V lost 0 bases and J lost 7; bases outside the gene matches: 2. CDR3 length: 13 amino acids. The CDR3 loop is CAWSVQGAQPQHF. The CDR3, as DNA: TGTGCCTGGAGTGTTCAGGGGGCACAGCCCCAGCATTTT.

As to this clone: The junction departs from germline at one end; a sequencing error may be responsible. This sequence joins TRBV11-2 and TRBJ2-3; possible D gene TRBD2, 5 bases. CDR3 length: 16 residues. The germline V gene has CDR1 SGHAT and CDR2 FQNNGV. CDR3 amino acids: CASSLVPRGRTDTQYF. The CDR3 DNA sequence: TGTGCCAGCAGTTTAGTTCCCCGGGGTCGCACAGATACGCAGTATTTT.